These T cell receptor beta chains were read from a single sample in a study of cytomegalovirus exposure and HLA in healthy donors. Generated by immunoSEQ multiplex PCR, the TCRdb table keeps only in-frame clones and is missing some. Of some 40,000 clones detected, roughly three quarters appear once; the ten largest clones hold 3% to 4.5%. Sequenced input: PBMCs. All receptors come from a man in his forties in good health and CMV-seronegative. Both conserved end residues are part of each CDR3. A D gene is named only where the DNA matches it firmly. A clone size is listed for some rows: how often the clone was seen (once, few, many), or a class if it is expanded.

TRBJ2-1	.	.	TRBV9	CASSVGGGSYNEQFF	TGTGCCAGCAGCGTGGGAGGGGGGTCCTACAATGAGCAGTTCTTC
TRBJ2-4	.	.	TRBV7-9	CASSLVAAKNIQYF	TGTGCCAGCAGCTTAGTAGCGGCCAAAAACATTCAGTACTTC
TRBJ2-5	.	TRBD1	TRBV7-9	CASKTGPSETQYF	TGTGCCAGCAAGACAGGGCCGTCAGAGACCCAGTACTTC
TRBJ2-3	.	.	TRBV9	CASSVGLATDTQYF	TGTGCCAGCAGCGTAGGGCTAGCGACAGATACGCAGTATTTT
TRBJ2-2	.	TRBD2	TRBV18	CASSPRLAGGPTGELFF	TGTGCCAGCTCGCCAAGACTAGCGGGGGGGCCGACCGGGGAGCTGTTTTTT
TRBJ2-3	.	.	TRBV6-1	CASSEAYRVSTDTQYF	TGTGCCAGCAGTGAAGCGTACAGGGTTAGCACAGATACGCAGTATTTT
TRBJ1-1	.	TRBD1	TRBV5-1	CASSLDPRGRAEAFF	TGCGCCAGCAGCTTGGATCCCAGGGGGCGGGCTGAAGCTTTCTTT
TRBJ1-4	.	.	TRBV7-9	CASSSDTSTNEKLFF	TGTGCCAGCAGTTCAGACACCTCAACTAATGAAAAACTGTTTTTT
TRBJ1-2	.	TRBD1	TRBV30	CAWTGTGGGYGYTF	TGTGCCTGGACCGGGACAGGGGGCGGCTATGGCTACACCTTC
TRBJ1-6	.	TRBD1	TRBV2	CASSSQGRSYNSPLHF	TGTGCCAGCAGTTCACAGGGGAGGTCCTATAATTCACCCCTCCACTTT
TRBJ1-2	.	.	TRBV4-2	CASSLDGSGVEDGYTF	TGTGCCAGCAGCCTCGATGGGTCGGGGGTGGAGGATGGCTACACCTTC
TRBJ1-2	.	.	TRBV30	CAWSAPIGTGYTF	TGTGCCTGGAGTGCGCCGATTGGGACAGGCTACACCTTC
TRBJ1-5	.	TRBD1	TRBV5-1	CASSLGTGLRENQPQHF	TGCGCCAGCAGCTTGGGGACAGGGCTGAGGGAAAATCAGCCCCAGCATTTT
TRBJ1-1	.	TRBD1	TRBV29-1	CSGRQGAEAFF	TGCAGCGGCAGACAGGGCGCTGAAGCTTTCTTT
TRBJ1-5	.	TRBD1	TRBV19	CAAGTGDSNQPQHF	TGTGCCGCCGGGACAGGGGATAGCAATCAGCCCCAGCATTTT
TRBJ1-6	few	.	TRBV30	CAWSVAGVGSPLHF	TGTGCCTGGAGTGTGGCCGGGGTTGGTTCACCCCTCCACTTT
TRBJ2-2	.	.	TRBV7-2	CASSSVRLNTGELFF	TGTGCCAGCAGCTCAGTCCGCCTTAACACCGGGGAGCTGTTTTTT
TRBJ1-2	.	.	TRBV4-1	CASSRSREGGYTF	TGCGCCAGCAGCCGATCCCGGGAAGGAGGCTACACCTTC
TRBJ1-2	once	.	TRBV11-3	CASSFGDANYGYTF	TGTGCCAGCAGCTTCGGAGACGCTAACTATGGCTACACCTTC
TRBJ1-6	.	TRBD1	TRBV4-1	CASSYRDRGLYNSPLHF	TGCGCCAGCAGCTACCGGGACAGGGGCCTCTATAATTCACCCCTCCACTTT
TRBJ1-5	.	.	TRBV19	CASRTVYSNQPQHF	TGTGCCAGCCGGACAGTCTATAGCAATCAGCCCCAGCATTTT
TRBJ2-1	.	TRBD2	TRBV6-1	CASSDGLAGYNEQFF	TGTGCCAGCAGTGACGGACTAGCGGGCTACAATGAGCAGTTCTTC
TRBJ2-1	medium-sized	.	TRBV6-1	CASSVDSSSYNEQFF	TGTGCCAGCAGTGTCGACTCGAGCTCCTACAATGAGCAGTTCTTC
TRBJ1-2	.	.	TRBV28	CASRRQDYGYTF	TGTGCCAGCAGGCGACAGGACTATGGCTACACCTTC
TRBJ2-7	.	TRBD2	TRBV7-9	CASSSGTSGGTSYEQYF	TGTGCCAGCAGCTCCGGGACTAGCGGGGGGACTAGCTACGAGCAGTACTTC
TRBJ2-7	.	TRBD2	TRBV7-6	CASSLGERGTYEQYF	TGTGCCAGCAGCCTAGGGGAGCGGGGGACCTACGAGCAGTACTTC
TRBJ1-6	.	TRBD1	TRBV6-1	CASRSRQGSPLHF	TGTGCCAGCAGGTCTAGACAGGGCTCACCCCTCCACTTT
TRBJ1-4	.	TRBD1	TRBV30	CAWTAGTGRKLFF	TGTGCCTGGACTGCGGGGACAGGGCGAAAACTGTTTTTT
TRBJ1-6	few	.	TRBV15	CATSAGAKSPLHF	TGTGCCACCAGCGCCGGAGCTAAATCACCCCTCCACTTT
TRBJ1-4	.	TRBD1	TRBV2	CASRGNTGVIEKLFF	TGTGCCAGCAGGGGAAACACAGGGGTAATTGAAAAACTGTTTTTT
TRBJ2-1	few	.	TRBV4-2	CASSQDWGGKSYNEQFF	TGTGCCAGCAGCCAAGATTGGGGCGGAAAGTCCTACAATGAGCAGTTCTTC
TRBJ1-2	.	.	TRBV7-9	CASSLSNRVGEGYTF	TGTGCCAGCAGCTTAAGTAACCGGGTAGGAGAAGGCTACACCTTC
TRBJ1-2	.	.	TRBV7-3	CASSLSGDYGYTF	TGTGCCAGCAGCTTATCGGGGGACTATGGCTACACCTTC
TRBJ2-7	.	.	TRBV19	CASSTDRGYEQYF	TGTGCCAGTAGTACCGACAGAGGTTACGAGCAGTACTTC
TRBJ2-5	.	.	TRBV4-1	CASSQEYQETQYF	TGCGCCAGCAGCCAGGAGTACCAAGAGACCCAGTACTTC
TRBJ2-7	few	TRBD1	TRBV30	CAWAGGAGSYEQYF	TGTGCCTGGGCAGGGGGCGCGGGGTCCTACGAGCAGTACTTC
TRBJ2-7	.	TRBD1	TRBV7-8	CASSSGQGTDEQYF	TGTGCCAGCAGCTCGGGACAGGGGACCGACGAGCAGTACTTC
TRBJ1-6	few	.	TRBV2	CASRQKPYNSPLHF	TGTGCCAGCCGACAGAAGCCCTATAATTCACCCCTCCACTTT
TRBJ1-2	.	TRBD1	TRBV5-6	CASSLGGGLDYGYTF	TGTGCCAGCAGCTTGGGAGGGGGCCTCGACTATGGCTACACCTTC
TRBJ1-2	.	TRBD1	TRBV20-1	CSATGGYGYTF	TGCAGTGCTACAGGGGGCTATGGCTACACCTTC
TRBJ2-7	once	TRBD1	TRBV30	CAWRDRGRSEQYF	TGTGCCTGGAGAGACAGGGGGCGCAGCGAGCAGTACTTC
TRBJ1-1	few	.	TRBV6-5	CASQGWGNTEAFF	TGTGCCAGTCAGGGGTGGGGGAACACTGAAGCTTTCTTT
TRBJ2-1	once	TRBD2	TRBV5-1	CASSTRLASSNEQFF	TGCGCCAGCAGCACGAGACTAGCGTCGAGCAATGAGCAGTTCTTC
TRBJ1-6	.	.	TRBV2	CASSERAGLGRIHF	TGTGCCAGCAGTGAACGGGCAGGGCTCGGGAGGATTCACTTT
TRBJ1-4	once	.	TRBV13	CASSLRAGAEKLFF	TGTGCCAGCAGCTTAAGGGCGGGGGCTGAAAAACTGTTTTTT
TRBJ2-3	.	TRBD1	TRBV4-1	CASSQDRAGGNTQYF	TGCGCCAGCAGCCAAGATCGGGCAGGGGGAAATACGCAGTATTTT
TRBJ2-1	.	TRBD2	TRBV6-4	CASSITSGGLDEQFF	TGTGCCAGCAGTATTACTAGCGGGGGGCTGGATGAGCAGTTCTTC
TRBJ1-2	few	.	TRBV7-2	CASSTVDYGYTF	TGTGCCAGCAGCACGGTTGACTATGGCTACACCTTC
TRBJ2-1	.	TRBD2	TRBV6-4	CASSSTPSGGGNEQFF	TGTGCCAGCAGTTCTACTCCTAGCGGGGGAGGGAATGAGCAGTTCTTC
TRBJ2-3	few	TRBD2	TRBV7-2	CASSLVLAGGPGNMDTQYF	TGTGCCAGCAGCTTAGTGCTAGCGGGGGGGCCTGGAAACATGGATACGCAGTATTTT
TRBJ2-7	.	TRBD1	TRBV29-1	CSVEPAEQGTAYEQYF	TGCAGCGTTGAACCAGCGGAACAGGGGACAGCCTACGAGCAGTACTTC
TRBJ1-6	.	.	TRBV9	CASSETPFGYNSPLHF	TGTGCCAGCAGCGAAACCCCGTTCGGCTATAATTCACCCCTCCACTTT
TRBJ2-7	.	TRBD1	TRBV6-5	CASSYSGTGGHEQYF	TGTGCCAGCAGTTACTCAGGGACAGGGGGGCACGAGCAGTACTTC
TRBJ2-7	few	TRBD1	TRBV30	CAWRRTGDSYEQYF	TGTGCCTGGAGAAGGACAGGGGATTCCTACGAGCAGTACTTC
TRBJ1-1	.	TRBD1	TRBV7-9	CASSWDRGLGGDTEAFF	TGTGCCAGCAGCTGGGACAGGGGCTTGGGTGGTGACACTGAAGCTTTCTTT
TRBJ2-2	.	TRBD1	TRBV29-1	CSAQGQAANTGELFF	TGCAGCGCTCAAGGACAGGCCGCGAACACCGGGGAGCTGTTTTTT
TRBJ2-1	.	TRBD2	TRBV11-3	CASSFRLAGGSNEQFF	TGTGCCAGCAGCTTTAGGCTAGCGGGGGGCTCCAATGAGCAGTTCTTC
TRBJ2-3	once	TRBD2	TRBV6-5	CASSYSPSGVADTQYF	TGTGCCAGCAGTTACTCCCCTAGCGGGGTGGCAGATACGCAGTATTTT
TRBJ2-7	.	.	TRBV27	CASTKGAGAYEQYF	TGTGCCAGCACCAAAGGGGCAGGAGCCTACGAGCAGTACTTC